This T cell receptor (beta chain) is drawn from a study of shared clonotypes between healthy human individuals. Profiled with immunoSEQ multiplex PCR; TCRdb holds only in-frame clones, not every one. The sample lists millions of clones; about 95% were seen once. Splitting the CD4+ cells yielded a CD45RA+ naive subset and a CD45RA-negative memory subset. CDR3 size: 15 residues. The germline V gene has CDR1 SGHRS and CDR2 YFSETQ. Trimming cost V 3 bases and J 9 bases, with 19 bases left between them. V is TRBV5-1 and J is TRBJ2-1, with unresolved D. This clonotype was sampled from a young man in good health. The sample taken for sequencing was naive CD4+ T cells sorted from blood. The subset here: CD45RA+ positively selected. CDR3 protein: CASSSTSQLHLEQFF. DNA of the CDR3: TGCGCCAGCAGCTCTACGTCCCAGCTCCACCTTGAGCAGTTCTTC.